The rows below give T cell receptor beta chains drawn from one sample of a study of T cell responses to AZD1222 COVID-19 vaccine. TCRdb keeps only in-frame clones here, not all; method: immunoSEQ multiplex PCR. The sample holds more than 85,000 clones; about 88% are singletons and the top ten take about 1.6%. Sequenced material: peripheral blood, taken on day 0 of AZD1222 vaccination. These receptor sequences come from an adult in good health. CDR3s include the opening cysteine and the closing phenylalanine or tryptophan. Fields, in order: V gene, J gene, D gene, clone size, CDR3 protein, CDR3 DNA. A D gene is named only where the DNA matches it firmly. Some rows mark clone size as missing; the rest say once, few, many or name a class of expanded clone.

V: TRBV27; J: TRBJ2-3; D: TRBD2; size: few; CDR3: CASSFGLAGADTQYF; DNA: TGTGCCAGCAGTTTCGGACTAGCGGGAGCAGATACGCAGTATTTT
V: TRBV19; J: TRBJ1-2; D: NA; size: NA; CDR3: CASSKESGAPGYTF; DNA: TGTGCCAGTAGTAAAGAGTCCGGGGCTCCGGGCTACACCTTC
V: TRBV24-1; J: TRBJ2-2; D: NA; size: NA; CDR3: CATSGQAGTGELFF; DNA: TGTGCCACCAGTGGCCAGGCGGGGACCGGGGAGCTGTTTTTT
V: TRBV5-1; J: TRBJ2-7; D: TRBD2; size: NA; CDR3: CASSLLEAGGSEQYF; DNA: TGCGCCAGCAGCTTGTTAGAGGCGGGGGGGAGCGAGCAGTACTTC
V: TRBV11-2; J: TRBJ1-1; D: NA; size: NA; CDR3: CASSPPGARTLYTEAFF; DNA: TGTGCCAGCAGCCCTCCGGGAGCCAGGACGTTATACACTGAAGCTTTCTTT
V: TRBV6-1; J: TRBJ1-5; D: NA; size: NA; CDR3: CASSEIGTLFLGNQPQHF; DNA: TGTGCCAGCAGTGAAATTGGGACGCTTTTTCTGGGCAATCAGCCCCAGCATTTT
V: TRBV27; J: TRBJ2-1; D: TRBD1; size: once; CDR3: CASSLRDSSYNEQFF; DNA: TGTGCCAGCAGTTTAAGGGACAGCTCCTACAATGAGCAGTTCTTC
V: TRBV2; J: TRBJ2-5; D: NA; size: NA; CDR3: CASSESVLTTVGETQYF; DNA: TGTGCCAGCAGTGAATCTGTTTTAACTACGGTCGGGGAGACCCAGTACTTC
V: TRBV21-1; J: TRBJ1-6; D: NA; size: NA; CDR3: CASSSHCPVRHSPLHF; DNA: TGTGCCAGCAGCTCTCACTGTCCGGTCCGCCACTCACCCCTCCACTTT
V: TRBV29-1; J: TRBJ2-7; D: NA; size: NA; CDR3: CSVPGADLEQYF; DNA: TGCAGCGTTCCGGGTGCGGACCTCGAGCAGTACTTC
V: TRBV7-9; J: TRBJ1-1; D: NA; size: NA; CDR3: CASSPSGAALMGTEAFF; DNA: TGTGCCAGCAGCCCTTCGGGAGCCGCACTTATGGGGACTGAAGCTTTCTTT
V: TRBV5-1; J: TRBJ1-1; D: TRBD1; size: NA; CDR3: CASSLGQGASGYTEAFF; DNA: TGCGCCAGCAGCTTAGGACAGGGGGCTAGTGGGTACACTGAAGCTTTCTTT
V: TRBV4-1; J: TRBJ1-1; D: NA; size: NA; CDR3: CASSQVGSGGTEAFF; DNA: TGCGCCAGCAGCCAAGTTGGCAGCGGAGGCACTGAAGCTTTCTTT
V: TRBV5-6; J: TRBJ1-4; D: NA; size: NA; CDR3: CASSPYTIDYNEKLFF; DNA: TGTGCCAGCAGCCCCTACACAATCGACTATAATGAAAAACTGTTTTTT
V: TRBV3-1/TRBV3-2; J: TRBJ1-2; D: NA; size: NA; CDR3: CASSQAGGGYTF; DNA: TGTGCCAGCAGCCAAGCTGGTGGCGGCTACACCTTC
V: TRBV5-8; J: TRBJ1-2; D: TRBD1; size: once; CDR3: CASSLGDSTNYGYTF; DNA: TGTGCCAGCAGCTTAGGGGACAGCACTAACTATGGCTACACCTTC
V: TRBV7-6; J: TRBJ2-7; D: TRBD2; size: NA; CDR3: CASSLAGREGGEQYF; DNA: TGTGCCAGCAGCTTAGCGGGGCGGGAGGGTGGCGAGCAGTACTTC
V: TRBV18; J: TRBJ2-1; D: NA; size: once; CDR3: CASSDGQGLYNEQFF; DNA: TGTGCCAGCTCAGATGGACAGGGACTATACAATGAGCAGTTCTTC
V: TRBV10-3; J: TRBJ2-1; D: NA; size: NA; CDR3: CAISEAGLTYNEQFF; DNA: TGTGCCATCAGTGAGGCCGGTCTTACCTACAATGAGCAGTTCTTC
V: TRBV9; J: TRBJ2-6; D: NA; size: NA; CDR3: CASSVVVSLRGANVLTF; DNA: TGTGCCAGCAGCGTAGTCGTCAGTCTGAGGGGGGCCAACGTCCTGACTTTC